This T cell receptor beta chain appears in the sequencing data of a study of blood T cell repertoires in COVID-19. The wider study: The origin of the acute and convalescent COVID-19 samples was the United States, Italy and Spain. Nucleic acid was either cDNA or gDNA, and it came from T cells, B-cell-depleted T cells, or PBMCs.

Trimming stripped 8 bases from V and 7 bases from J, with 12 bases between. Germline CDR1 WSHSY, CDR2 SAAADI. CDR3 length equals 11 residues. Original handling: Estimation of nucleated cell counts relied on the amplification of reference gene primers. Method: immunoSEQ multiplex PCR; TCRdb's copy keeps in-frame clones and lacks some. Clonal size and the V and J genes are those of that table, whereas D and trimming came from the DNA. The sample consists of roughly 120,000 clones, roughly nine tenths of them appearing once. Sequencing input: peripheral blood. This sequence was found in an older man who had recovered from COVID-19. The V and J genes are TRBV10-2 and TRBJ2-7; TRBD1 might be the D (6 bases). In DNA form, the CDR3 reads TGCGCCAGCCGTCAAGGACAGGAGCAGTACTTC. Residues: CASRQGQEQYF.